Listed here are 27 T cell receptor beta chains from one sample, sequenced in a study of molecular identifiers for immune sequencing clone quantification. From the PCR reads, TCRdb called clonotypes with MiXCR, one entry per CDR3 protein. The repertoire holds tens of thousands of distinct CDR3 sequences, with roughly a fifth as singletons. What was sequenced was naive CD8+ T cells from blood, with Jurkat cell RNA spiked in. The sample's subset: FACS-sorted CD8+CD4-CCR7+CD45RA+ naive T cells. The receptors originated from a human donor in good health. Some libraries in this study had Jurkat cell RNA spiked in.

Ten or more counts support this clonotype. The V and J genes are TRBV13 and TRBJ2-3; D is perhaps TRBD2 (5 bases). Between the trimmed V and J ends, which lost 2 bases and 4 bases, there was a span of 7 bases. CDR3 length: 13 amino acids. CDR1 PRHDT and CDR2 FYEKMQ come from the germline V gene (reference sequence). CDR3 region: CASSLLAADTQYF. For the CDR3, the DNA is TGTGCCAGCAGCTTACTAGCCGCAGATACGCAGTATTTT.

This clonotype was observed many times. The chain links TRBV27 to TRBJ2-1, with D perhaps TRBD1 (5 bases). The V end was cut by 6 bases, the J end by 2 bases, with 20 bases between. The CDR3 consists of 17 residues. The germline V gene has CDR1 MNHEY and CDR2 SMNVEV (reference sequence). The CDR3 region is CASRRGRPKGPYNEQFF. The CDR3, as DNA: TGTGCCAGCAGAAGGGGTCGGCCGAAAGGCCCCTACAATGAGCAGTTCTTC.

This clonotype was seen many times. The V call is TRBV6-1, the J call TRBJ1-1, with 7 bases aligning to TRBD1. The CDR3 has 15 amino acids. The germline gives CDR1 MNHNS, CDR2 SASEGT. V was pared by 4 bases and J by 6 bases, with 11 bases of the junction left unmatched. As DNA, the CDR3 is TGTGCCAGCAGTGCCCAGACAGGGTTTGACCCTGAAGCTTTCTTT. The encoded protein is CASSAQTGFDPEAFF.

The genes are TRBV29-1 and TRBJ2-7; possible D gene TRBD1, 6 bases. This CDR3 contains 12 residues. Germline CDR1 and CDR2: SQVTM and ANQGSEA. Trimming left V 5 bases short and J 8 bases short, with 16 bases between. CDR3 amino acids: CSVMGQGNKQYF. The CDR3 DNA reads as TGCAGCGTTATGGGGCAGGGGAACAAGCAGTACTTC.

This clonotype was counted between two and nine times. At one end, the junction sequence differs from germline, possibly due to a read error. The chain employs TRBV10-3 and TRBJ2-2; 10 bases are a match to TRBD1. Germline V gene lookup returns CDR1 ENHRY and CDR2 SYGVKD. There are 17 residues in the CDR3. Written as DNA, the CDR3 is TGTGCCGTCAGTGGGGGACAGGGGACGCCGAACACCGGGGAGCTGTTTTTT. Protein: CAVSGGQGTPNTGELFF.

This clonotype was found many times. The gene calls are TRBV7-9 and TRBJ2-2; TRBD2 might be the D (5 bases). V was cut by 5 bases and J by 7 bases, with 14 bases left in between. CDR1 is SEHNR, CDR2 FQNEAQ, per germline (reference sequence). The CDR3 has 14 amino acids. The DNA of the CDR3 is TGTGCCAGCAGCCCCCGGACTGGAAGCGGGGAGCTGTTTTTT. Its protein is CASSPRTGSGELFF.

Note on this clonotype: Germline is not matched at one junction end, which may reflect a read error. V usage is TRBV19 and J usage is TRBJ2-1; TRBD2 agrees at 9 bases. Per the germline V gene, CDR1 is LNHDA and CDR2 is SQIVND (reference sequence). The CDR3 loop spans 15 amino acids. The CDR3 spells CASSIFLAGYNERFF. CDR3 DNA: TGTGCCAGTAGTATCTTCCTAGCGGGATACAATGAGCGGTTCTTC.

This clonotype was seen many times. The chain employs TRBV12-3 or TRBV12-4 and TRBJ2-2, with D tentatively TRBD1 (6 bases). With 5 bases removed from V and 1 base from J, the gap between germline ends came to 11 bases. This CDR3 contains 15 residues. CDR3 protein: CASSPGDLNTGELFF. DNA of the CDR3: TGTGCCAGCAGTCCAGGGGACCTGAACACCGGGGAGCTGTTTTTT.

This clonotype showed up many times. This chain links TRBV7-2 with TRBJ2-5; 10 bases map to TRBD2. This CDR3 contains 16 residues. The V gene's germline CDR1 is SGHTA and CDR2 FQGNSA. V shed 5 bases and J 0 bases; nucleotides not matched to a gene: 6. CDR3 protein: CASSPFSGGYQETQYF. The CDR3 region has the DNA TGTGCCAGCAGCCCCTTTAGCGGGGGGTACCAAGAGACCCAGTACTTC.

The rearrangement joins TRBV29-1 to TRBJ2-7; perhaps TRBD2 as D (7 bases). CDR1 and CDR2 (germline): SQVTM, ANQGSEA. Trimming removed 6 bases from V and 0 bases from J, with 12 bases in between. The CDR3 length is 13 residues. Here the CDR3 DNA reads TGCAGCGTGGAGGGGGGGGACTCCTACGAGCAGTACTTC. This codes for CSVEGGDSYEQYF.

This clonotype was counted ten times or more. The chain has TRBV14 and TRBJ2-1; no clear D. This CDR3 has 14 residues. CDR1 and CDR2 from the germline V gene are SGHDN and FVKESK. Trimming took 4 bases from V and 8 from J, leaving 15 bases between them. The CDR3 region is CASSPHPMGYEQFF. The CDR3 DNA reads TGTGCCAGCAGCCCGCATCCGATGGGGTATGAGCAGTTCTTC.

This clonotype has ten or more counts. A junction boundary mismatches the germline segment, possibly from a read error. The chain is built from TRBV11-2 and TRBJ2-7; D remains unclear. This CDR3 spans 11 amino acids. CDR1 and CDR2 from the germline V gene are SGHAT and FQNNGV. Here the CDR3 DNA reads TGTGCCAGCAGCTTAGTTATAGCCGGAGAATTC. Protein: CASSLVIAGEF.

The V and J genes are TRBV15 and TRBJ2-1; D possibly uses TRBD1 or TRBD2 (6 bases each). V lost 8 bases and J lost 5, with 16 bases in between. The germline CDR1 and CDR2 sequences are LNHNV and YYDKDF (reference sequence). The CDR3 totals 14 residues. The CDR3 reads CATLTGRSNNEQFF. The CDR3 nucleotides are TGTGCCACCCTTACAGGGAGGTCTAACAATGAGCAGTTCTTC. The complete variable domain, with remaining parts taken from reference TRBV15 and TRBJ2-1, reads DAMVIQNPRYQVTQFGKPVTLSCSQTLNHNVMYWYQQKSSQAPKLLFHYYDKDFNNEADTPDNFQSRRPNTSFCFLDIRSPGLGDTAMYLCATLTGRSNNEQFFGPGTRLTVL.

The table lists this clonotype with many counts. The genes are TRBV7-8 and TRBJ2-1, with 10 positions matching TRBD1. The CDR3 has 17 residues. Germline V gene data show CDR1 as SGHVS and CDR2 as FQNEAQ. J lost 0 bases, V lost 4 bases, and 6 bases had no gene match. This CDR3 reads CASSSGQGTSSYNEQFF. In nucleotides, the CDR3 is TGTGCCAGCAGCTCGGGACAGGGGACGAGCTCCTACAATGAGCAGTTCTTC.

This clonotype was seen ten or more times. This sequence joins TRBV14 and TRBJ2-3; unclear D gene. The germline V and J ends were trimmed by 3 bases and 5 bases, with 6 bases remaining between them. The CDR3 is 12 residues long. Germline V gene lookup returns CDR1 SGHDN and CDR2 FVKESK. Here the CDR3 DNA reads TGTGCCAGCAGCCAGTGGGGAGATACGCAGTATTTT. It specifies CASSQWGDTQYF.

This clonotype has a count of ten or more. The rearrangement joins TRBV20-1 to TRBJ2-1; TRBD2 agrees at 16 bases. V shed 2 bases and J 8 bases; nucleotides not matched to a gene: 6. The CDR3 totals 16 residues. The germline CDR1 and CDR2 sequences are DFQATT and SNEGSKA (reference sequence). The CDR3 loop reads CSARKGLAGGSDEQFF. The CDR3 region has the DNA TGCAGTGCTAGAAAGGGACTAGCGGGAGGGTCGGATGAGCAGTTCTTC.

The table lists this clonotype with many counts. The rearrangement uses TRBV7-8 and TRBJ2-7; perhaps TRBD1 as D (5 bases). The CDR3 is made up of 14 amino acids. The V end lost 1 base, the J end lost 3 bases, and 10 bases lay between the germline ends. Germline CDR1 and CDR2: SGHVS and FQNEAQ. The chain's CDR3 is CASSLVGQGYEQYF. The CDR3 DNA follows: TGTGCCAGCAGCTTAGTAGGCCAGGGCTACGAGCAGTACTTC.

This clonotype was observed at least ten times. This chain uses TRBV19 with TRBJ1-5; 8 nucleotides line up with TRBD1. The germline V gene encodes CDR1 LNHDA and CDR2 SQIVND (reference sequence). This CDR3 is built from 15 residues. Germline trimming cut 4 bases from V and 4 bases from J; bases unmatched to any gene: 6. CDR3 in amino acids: CASSRGQGANQPQHF. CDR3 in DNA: TGTGCCAGTAGTAGGGGGCAGGGGGCAAATCAGCCCCAGCATTTT.

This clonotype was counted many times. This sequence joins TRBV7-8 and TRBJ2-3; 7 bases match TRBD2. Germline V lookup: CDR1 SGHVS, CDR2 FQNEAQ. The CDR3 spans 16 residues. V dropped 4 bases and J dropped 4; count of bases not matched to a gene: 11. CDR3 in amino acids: CASSSVPGLSPDTQYF. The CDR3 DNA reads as TGTGCCAGCAGCTCGGTACCGGGACTAAGCCCAGATACGCAGTATTTT.

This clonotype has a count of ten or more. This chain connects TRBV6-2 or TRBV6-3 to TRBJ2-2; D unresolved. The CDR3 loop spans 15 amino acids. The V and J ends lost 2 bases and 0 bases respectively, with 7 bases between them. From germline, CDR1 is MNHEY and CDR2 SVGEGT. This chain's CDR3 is CASSYTVTNTGELFF. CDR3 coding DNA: TGTGCCAGCAGTTACACGGTCACGAACACCGGGGAGCTGTTTTTT.

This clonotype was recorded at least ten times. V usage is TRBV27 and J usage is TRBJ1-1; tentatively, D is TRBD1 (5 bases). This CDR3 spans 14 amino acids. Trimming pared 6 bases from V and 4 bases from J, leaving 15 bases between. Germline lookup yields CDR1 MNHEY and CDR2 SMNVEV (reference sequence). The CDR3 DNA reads TGTGCCAGCAGCAGGGACGGGTCCATCACTGAAGCTTTCTTT. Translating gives CASSRDGSITEAFF.

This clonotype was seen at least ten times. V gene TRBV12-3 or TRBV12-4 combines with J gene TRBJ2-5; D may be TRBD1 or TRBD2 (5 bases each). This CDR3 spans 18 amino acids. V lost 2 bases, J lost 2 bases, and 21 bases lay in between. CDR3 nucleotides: TGTGCCAGCAGTTTATATCTATTGCCAGGGAGAACGCAAGAGACCCAGTACTTC. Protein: CASSLYLLPGRTQETQYF.

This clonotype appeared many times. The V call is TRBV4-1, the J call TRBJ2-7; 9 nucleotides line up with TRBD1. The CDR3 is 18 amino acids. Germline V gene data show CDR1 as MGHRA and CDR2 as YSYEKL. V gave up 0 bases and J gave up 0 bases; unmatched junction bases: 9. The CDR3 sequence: CASSQDFSDRGYSYEQYF. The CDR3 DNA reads TGCGCCAGCAGCCAAGATTTTAGCGACAGGGGGTACTCCTACGAGCAGTACTTC.

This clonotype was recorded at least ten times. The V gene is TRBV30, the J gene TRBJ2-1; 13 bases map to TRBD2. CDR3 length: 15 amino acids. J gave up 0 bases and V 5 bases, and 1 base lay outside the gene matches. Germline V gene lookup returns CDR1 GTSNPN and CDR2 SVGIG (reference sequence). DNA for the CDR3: TGTGCCTGGCGGACTAGCGGGAGCTCCTACAATGAGCAGTTCTTC. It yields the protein CAWRTSGSSYNEQFF.

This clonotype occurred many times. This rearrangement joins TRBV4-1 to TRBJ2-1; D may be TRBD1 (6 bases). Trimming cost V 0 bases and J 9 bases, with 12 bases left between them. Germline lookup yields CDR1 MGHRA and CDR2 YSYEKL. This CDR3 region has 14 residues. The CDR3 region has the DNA TGCGCCAGCAGCCAAGACAGGGGCATCAGTGAGCAGTTCTTC. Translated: CASSQDRGISEQFF.

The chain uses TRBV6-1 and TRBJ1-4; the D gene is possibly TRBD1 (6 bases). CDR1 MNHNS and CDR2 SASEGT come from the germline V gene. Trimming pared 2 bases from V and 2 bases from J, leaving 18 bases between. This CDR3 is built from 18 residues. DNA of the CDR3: TGTGCCAGCAGTGAAAATATTGGGGGCGCCCCGACTAATGAAAAACTGTTTTTT. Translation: CASSENIGGAPTNEKLFF.

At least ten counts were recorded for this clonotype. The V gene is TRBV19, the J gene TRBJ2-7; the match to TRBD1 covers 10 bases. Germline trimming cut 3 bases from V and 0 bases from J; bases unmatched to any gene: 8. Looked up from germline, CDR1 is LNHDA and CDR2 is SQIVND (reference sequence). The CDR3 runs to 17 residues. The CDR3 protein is CASSIWTGGGSSYEQYF. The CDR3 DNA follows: TGTGCCAGTAGTATCTGGACAGGGGGGGGAAGCTCCTACGAGCAGTACTTC. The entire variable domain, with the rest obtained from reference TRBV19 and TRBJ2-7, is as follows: DGGITQSPKYLFRKEGQNVTLSCEQNLNHDAMYWYRQDPGQGLRLIYYSQIVNDFQKGDIAEGYSVSREKKESFPLTVTSAQKNPTAFYLCASSIWTGGGSSYEQYFGPGTRLTVT.